These T cell receptor beta chains were read from a single sample in a study of blood T cells in healthy people across ages. Each CDR3 protein is one row after TCRdb ran MiXCR on the 5' RACE reads. Here the sample spans roughly 800,000 distinct CDR3 sequences, 58% being singletons. Sequencing input: blood. These receptors were obtained from a man between 25 and 39 years old in good health. Both conserved end residues are part of each CDR3. The order of the fields is clone size, V gene, J gene, D gene, CDR3 DNA, CDR3 protein. The D gene is left open where the match is weak. Clone size is stated in some rows and not others, as once, few, many or a class when expanded.

.,TRBV7-6,TRBJ1-6,.,TGTGCCAGCAGCCCCGAGGCCCTCTATAATTCACCCCTCCACTTT,CASSPEALYNSPLHF
.,TRBV7-9,TRBJ1-1,.,TGTGCCAGCAGATCCGGGACAATGAACACTGAAGCTTTCTTT,CASRSGTMNTEAFF
.,TRBV20-1,TRBJ2-1,TRBD2,TGCAGTGCTACCGGGACTAGCGGGGGAGGCTCCTACAATGAGCAGTTCTTC,CSATGTSGGGSYNEQFF
.,TRBV7-2,TRBJ2-3,TRBD2,TGTGCCAGCAGCTTAGAAAGGACTAGCGGGAATCTTAATACGCAGTATTTT,CASSLERTSGNLNTQYF
.,TRBV4-3,TRBJ2-7,.,TGCGCCAGCAGCCAAGATCTGGCGGCTCAGTCCTACGAGCAGTACTTC,CASSQDLAAQSYEQYF
.,TRBV5-5,TRBJ1-2,.,TGTGCCAGCAGTTCTCTCATCGGGGTAGGTGGCTACACCTTT,CASSSLIGVGGYTF
.,TRBV6-6,TRBJ1-5,.,TGTGCCAGCAGGACAGAGAGCCGACCCCAGCATTTT,CASRTESRPQHF
.,TRBV18,TRBJ2-7,.,TGTGCCAGCTCACCGAGGGACACAGTAAACGAGCAGTACTTC,CASSPRDTVNEQYF
.,TRBV20-1,TRBJ2-1,.,TGCAGTGCTATCATCTCGGGTGAGCAGTTCTTC,CSAIISGEQFF
.,TRBV19,TRBJ2-5,TRBD2,TGTGCCAGTAGGGTCCATTCACGAGCGGGAGCTGAGACCCAGTACTTC,CASRVHSRAGAETQYF
.,TRBV3-1,TRBJ2-5,.,TGTGCCAGCAGCAACGGTGGGAGGACCCAGTACTTC,CASSNGGRTQYF
.,TRBV14,TRBJ2-5,.,TGTGCCAGCAGCATCGAGGGGTGGGAGACCCAGTACTTC,CASSIEGWETQYF
.,TRBV7-2,TRBJ2-4,.,TGTGCCAGCGGCGCAGGTCTAGGCATTCAGTACTTC,CASGAGLGIQYF
.,TRBV4-3,TRBJ2-5,TRBD2,TGCGCCAGCAGCCAAGGACTAGCGGCCCCCCAAGAGACCCAGTACTTC,CASSQGLAAPQETQYF
once,TRBV30,TRBJ1-6,.,TGTGCCTGGATGGGCCAACCCGCTTCACCCCTCCACTTT,CAWMGQPASPLHF
.,TRBV20-1,TRBJ2-3,TRBD2,TGCAGTGTCCCAAAAGCCTGGCGGGAGGTAGGGGGCACAGATACGCAGTATTTT,CSVPKAWREVGGTDTQYF
.,TRBV20-1,TRBJ2-7,.,TGCAGTGCAAAATCGGGAAACCACTACGAGCAGTACTTC,CSAKSGNHYEQYF
few,TRBV9,TRBJ1-6,.,TGTGCCAGCAGCGACAGACACGGGAATTCACCCCTCCACTTT,CASSDRHGNSPLHF